This TCR beta chain was sequenced during a study of cytomegalovirus exposure and HLA in healthy donors. Points from the study as a whole: The listing of 150 to 200 TCR beta chains classed them as cytomegalovirus-associated.

The germline V and J ends were trimmed by 4 bases and 0 bases, with 6 bases remaining between them. The CDR3 is made up of 13 amino acids. CDR1 and CDR2 (germline): MGHDK, SYGVNS. To note about this clone: Antigen specificity is unknown.

The PCR ran on 60 Vbeta and 13 Jbeta primers. Here immunoSEQ multiplex PCR was the method, and the copy in TCRdb shows in-frame clones only, minus some. Among 84,000 or so clones listed, under 85% were seen once. The specimen was PBMCs. The sequence was obtained from a boy younger than 18 in good health and CMV-seronegative. The rearrangement joins TRBV25-1 to TRBJ2-5; D might be TRBD2 (6 bases). In DNA, the CDR3 is TGTGCCAGCAGTGGGAGGGACCAAGAGACCCAGTACTTC. This codes for CASSGRDQETQYF.